This entry lists 2 T cell receptor beta chains sequenced from one sample in a study of T cells in Graves' hyperthyroidism and ophthalmopathy. The source material, RNA transcripts, was used to amplify TCR beta CDR3 regions. First-round RT-PCR targeting the TCR CDR3 was performed with the HTBI primer set. TCRdb reprocessed the multiplex PCR reads via MiXCR and lists one record per CDR3 protein. This table holds around 600,000 distinct CDR3 sequences, 11% to 15% found once. Sequencing used blood. Every receptor here comes from a woman between 18 and 29 years old with Graves' ophthalmopathy.

This clonotype was recorded at least ten times. V is TRBV6-5 and J is TRBJ2-2; the match to TRBD2 covers 7 bases. Per germline, CDR1 MNHEY and CDR2 SVGAGI. V lost 3 bases, J lost 13 bases, and 14 bases stayed unmatched. This CDR3 region has 15 residues. CDR3 loop: CASSYTRTSQRGLFF. CDR3 DNA sequence: TGTGCCAGCAGTTATACAAGGACATCCCAGCGGGGGCTGTTTTTT.

A word on this clonotype: Given a much more abundant clone one base away, this may be a read error. The rearrangement links TRBV11-2 to TRBJ2-7; 13 nucleotides line up with TRBD2. CDR3 length: 19 residues. J gave up 2 bases and V 6 bases, and 16 bases lay outside the gene matches. Germline loops: CDR1 SGHAT, CDR2 FQNNGV. The CDR3 loop is CASRSTQQPGLAGTYEQYF. For the CDR3, the DNA is TGTGCCAGCAGATCCACCCAGCAACCGGGACTAGCGGGGACCTACGAGCAGTACTTC.